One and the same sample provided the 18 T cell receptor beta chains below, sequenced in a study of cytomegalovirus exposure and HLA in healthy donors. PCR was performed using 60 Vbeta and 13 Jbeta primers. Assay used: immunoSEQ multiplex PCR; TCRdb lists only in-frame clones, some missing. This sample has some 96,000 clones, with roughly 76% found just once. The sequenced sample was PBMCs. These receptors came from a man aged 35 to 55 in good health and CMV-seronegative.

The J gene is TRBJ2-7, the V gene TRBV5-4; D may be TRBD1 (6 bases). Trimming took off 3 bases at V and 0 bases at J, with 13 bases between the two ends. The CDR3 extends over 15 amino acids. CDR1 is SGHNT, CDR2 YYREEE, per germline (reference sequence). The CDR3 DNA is TGTGCCAGCAGCTATACAGGGTTCGACTCCTACGAGCAGTACTTC. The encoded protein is CASSYTGFDSYEQYF.

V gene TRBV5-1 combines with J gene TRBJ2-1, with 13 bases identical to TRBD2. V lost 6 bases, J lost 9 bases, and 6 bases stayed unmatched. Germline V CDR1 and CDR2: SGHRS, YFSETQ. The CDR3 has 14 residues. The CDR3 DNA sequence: TGCGCCAGCACTAGGACTAGCGGGAGCATTGAGCAGTTCTTC. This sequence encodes CASTRTSGSIEQFF. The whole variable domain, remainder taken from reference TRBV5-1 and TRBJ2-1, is KAGVTQTPRYLIKTRGQQVTLSCSPISGHRSVSWYQQTPGQGLQFLFEYFSETQRNKGNFPGRFSGRQFSNSRSEMNVSTLELGDSALYLCASTRTSGSIEQFFGPGTRLTVL.

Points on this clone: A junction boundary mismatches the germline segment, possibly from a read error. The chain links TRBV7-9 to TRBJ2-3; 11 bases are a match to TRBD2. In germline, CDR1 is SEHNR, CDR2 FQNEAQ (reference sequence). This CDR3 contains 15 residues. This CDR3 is CSSSLNSGGADTQYF. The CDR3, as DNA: TGTTCCAGCAGCTTAAATAGCGGGGGGGCAGATACGCAGTATTTT.

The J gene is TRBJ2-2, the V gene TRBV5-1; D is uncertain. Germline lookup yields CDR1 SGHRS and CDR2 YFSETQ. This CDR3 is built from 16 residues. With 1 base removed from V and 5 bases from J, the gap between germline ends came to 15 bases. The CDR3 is CASSLQGAVGTGELFF. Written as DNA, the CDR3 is TGCGCCAGCAGCTTGCAAGGTGCCGTCGGGACCGGGGAGCTGTTTTTT.

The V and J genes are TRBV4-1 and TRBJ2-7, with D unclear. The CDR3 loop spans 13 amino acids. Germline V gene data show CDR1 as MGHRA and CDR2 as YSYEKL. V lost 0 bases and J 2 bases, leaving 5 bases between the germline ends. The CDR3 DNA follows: TGCGCCAGCAGCCAAGAAGCTCCCTACGAGCAGTACTTC. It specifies CASSQEAPYEQYF.

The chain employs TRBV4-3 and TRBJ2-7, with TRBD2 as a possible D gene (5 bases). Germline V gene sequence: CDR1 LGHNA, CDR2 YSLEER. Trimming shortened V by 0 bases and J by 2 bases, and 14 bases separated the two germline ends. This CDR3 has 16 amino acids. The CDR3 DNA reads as TGCGCCAGCAGCCAAGACCTAAATTACGGGACCTACGAGCAGTACTTC. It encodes CASSQDLNYGTYEQYF.

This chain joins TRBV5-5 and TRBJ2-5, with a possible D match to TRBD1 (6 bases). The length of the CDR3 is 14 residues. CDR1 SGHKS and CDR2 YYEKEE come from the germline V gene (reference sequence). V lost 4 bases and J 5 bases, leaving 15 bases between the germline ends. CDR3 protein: CASSGNRAMETQYF. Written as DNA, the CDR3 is TGTGCCAGCAGCGGTAACAGGGCGATGGAGACCCAGTACTTC.

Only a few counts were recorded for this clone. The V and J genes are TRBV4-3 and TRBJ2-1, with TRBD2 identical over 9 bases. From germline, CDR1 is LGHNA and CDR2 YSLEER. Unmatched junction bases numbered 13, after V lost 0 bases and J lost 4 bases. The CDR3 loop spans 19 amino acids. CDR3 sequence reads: CASSQELGLAGRAYNEQFF. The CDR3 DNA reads TGCGCCAGCAGCCAAGAATTAGGGCTAGCGGGAAGGGCGTACAATGAGCAGTTCTTC.

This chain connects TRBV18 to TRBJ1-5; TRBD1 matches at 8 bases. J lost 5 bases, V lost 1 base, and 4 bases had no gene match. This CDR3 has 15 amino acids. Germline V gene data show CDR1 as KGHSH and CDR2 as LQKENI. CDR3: CASSPLRGPDQPQHF. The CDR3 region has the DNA TGTGCCAGCTCACCACTCAGGGGGCCGGATCAGCCCCAGCATTTT.

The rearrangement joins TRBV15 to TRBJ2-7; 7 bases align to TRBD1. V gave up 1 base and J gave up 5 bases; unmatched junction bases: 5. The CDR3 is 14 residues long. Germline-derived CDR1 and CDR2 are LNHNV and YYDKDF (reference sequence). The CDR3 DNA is TGTGCCACCAGCAGAGTGACAGGGATCCACGAGCAGTACTTC. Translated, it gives CATSRVTGIHEQYF.

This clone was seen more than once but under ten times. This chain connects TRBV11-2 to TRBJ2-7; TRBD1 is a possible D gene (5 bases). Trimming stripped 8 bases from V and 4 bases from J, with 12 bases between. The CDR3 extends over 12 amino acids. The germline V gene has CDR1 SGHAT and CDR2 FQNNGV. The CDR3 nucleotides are TGTGCCAGCGGGGCCTGGGTATACGAGCAGTACTTC. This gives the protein CASGAWVYEQYF.

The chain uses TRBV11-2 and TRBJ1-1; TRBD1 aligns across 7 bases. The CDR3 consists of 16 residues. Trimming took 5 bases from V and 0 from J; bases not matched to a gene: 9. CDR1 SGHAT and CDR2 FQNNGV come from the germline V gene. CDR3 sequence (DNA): TGTGCCAGCAGCCAGACCGGGACAGAGATGAACACTGAAGCTTTCTTT. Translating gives CASSQTGTEMNTEAFF.

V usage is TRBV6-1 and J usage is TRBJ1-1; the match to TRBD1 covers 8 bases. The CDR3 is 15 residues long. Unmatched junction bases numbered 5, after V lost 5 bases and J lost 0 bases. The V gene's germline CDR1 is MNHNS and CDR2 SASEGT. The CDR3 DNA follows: TGTGCCAGCAGTCCACGGACAGGGATGAACACTGAAGCTTTCTTT. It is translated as CASSPRTGMNTEAFF.

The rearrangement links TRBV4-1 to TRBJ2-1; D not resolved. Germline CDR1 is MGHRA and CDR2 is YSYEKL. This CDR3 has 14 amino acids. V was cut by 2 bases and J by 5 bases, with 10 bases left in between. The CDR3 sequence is CASSQLSTHNEQFF. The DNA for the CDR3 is TGCGCCAGCAGCCAATTAAGCACTCACAATGAGCAGTTCTTC.

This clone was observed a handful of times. The CDR3 reads CAFNRGARSPLHF. CDR3 nucleotide sequence: TGTGCCTTCAACAGGGGAGCCAGATCACCCCTCCACTTT. The chain employs TRBV30 and TRBJ1-6, with 7 nucleotides matching TRBD1. CDR3 length: 13 residues. Germline V gene sequence: CDR1 GTSNPN, CDR2 SVGIG (reference sequence). With 7 bases clipped from V and 10 bases from J, the junction kept 10 bases outside the gene matches.

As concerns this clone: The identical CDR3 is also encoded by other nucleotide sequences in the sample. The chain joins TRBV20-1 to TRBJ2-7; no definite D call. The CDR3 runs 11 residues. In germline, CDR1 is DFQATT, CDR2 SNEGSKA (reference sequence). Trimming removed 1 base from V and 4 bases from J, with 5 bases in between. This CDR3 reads CSARAGYEQYF. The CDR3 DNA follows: TGCAGTGCTAGAGCCGGTTACGAGCAGTACTTC.

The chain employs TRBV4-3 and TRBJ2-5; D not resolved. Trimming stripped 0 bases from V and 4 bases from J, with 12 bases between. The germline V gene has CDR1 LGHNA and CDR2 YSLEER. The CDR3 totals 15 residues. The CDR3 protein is CASSQDRNRVETQYF. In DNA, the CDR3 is TGCGCCAGCAGCCAAGATAGAAACCGGGTAGAGACCCAGTACTTC.

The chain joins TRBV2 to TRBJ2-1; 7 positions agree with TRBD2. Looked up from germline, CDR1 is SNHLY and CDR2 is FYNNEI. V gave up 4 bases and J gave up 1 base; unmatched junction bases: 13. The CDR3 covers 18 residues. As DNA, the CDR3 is TGTGCCAGCAGTGGCCCCCCATATAGCGGGCCTTCCTACAATGAGCAGTTCTTC. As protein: CASSGPPYSGPSYNEQFF.